A selection of T cell receptor beta chains follows, all from one sample in a study of cytomegalovirus exposure and HLA in healthy donors. Clones were sequenced by immunoSEQ multiplex PCR, and TCRdb holds only the in-frame ones, with some missing. The sample lists under 250,000 clones, about three quarters seen once, with around 1.9% in the top ten. Sequencing was carried out using PBMCs. These receptor sequences come from a male donor in good health and CMV-seronegative. Each CDR3 is given with its conserved first and last residue. A D gene is named only where the DNA matches it firmly. Clone size is shown for a subset of rows, as once, few, many or a class of expanded clone.

>TRBD1|NA|15|TRBV27|TRBJ2-1
CASSLRGPSYNEQFF
TGTGCCAGCAGTTTGAGGGGGCCCTCCTACAATGAGCAGTTCTTC
>NA|NA|12|TRBV6-5|TRBJ2-5
CASSLPRGTQYF
TGTGCCAGCAGCCTCCCGCGGGGGACCCAGTACTTC
>NA|NA|14|TRBV5-6|TRBJ1-2
CASGVRGSRYGYTF
TGTGCCAGCGGCGTGCGGGGCAGCCGCTATGGCTACACCTTC
>NA|NA|12|TRBV5-8|TRBJ1-6
CASSLIGSPLHF
TGTGCCAGCAGCTTAATTGGCTCACCCCTCCACTTT
>TRBD1|few|15|TRBV7-9|TRBJ1-1
CASSLQQGMNTEAFF
TGTGCCAGCAGCTTACAACAGGGGATGAACACTGAAGCTTTCTTT
>TRBD2|few|15|TRBV19|TRBJ2-7
CASSIGSSGSYEQYF
TGTGCCAGTAGTATTGGGTCTAGCGGTTCCTACGAGCAGTACTTC
>TRBD1|NA|13|TRBV29-1|TRBJ1-1
CSGSGTGNTEAFF
TGCAGCGGTTCCGGGACAGGGAACACTGAAGCTTTCTTT
>NA|NA|16|TRBV6-4|TRBJ1-6
CASSDSGSSYNSPLHF
TGTGCCAGCAGTGACTCAGGGAGCTCCTATAATTCACCCCTCCACTTT
>NA|NA|13|TRBV6-5|TRBJ1-2
CASSQSAGYGYTF
TGTGCCAGCAGTCAGAGTGCAGGGTATGGCTACACCTTC
>NA|NA|15|TRBV30|TRBJ1-5
CAWSVLGYSNQPQHF
TGTGCCTGGAGTGTACTAGGGTATAGCAATCAGCCCCAGCATTTT
>NA|NA|14|TRBV7-9|TRBJ2-7
CASSSITGMGEQYF
TGTGCCAGCAGCTCCATAACAGGGATGGGAGAGCAGTACTTC
>TRBD1|NA|20|TRBV27|TRBJ2-6
CASSSKPSRTGGPGANVLTF
TGTGCCAGCAGTTCCAAACCTTCTAGGACAGGGGGCCCCGGGGCCAACGTCCTGACTTTC
>NA|NA|9|TRBV9|TRBJ1-6
CASGSPLHF
TGTGCCAGCGGCTCACCCCTCCACTTT
>NA|few|14|TRBV7-9|TRBJ2-7
CASSWRDPTYEQYF
TGTGCCAGCAGTTGGCGGGATCCGACCTACGAGCAGTACTTC
>TRBD2|NA|14|TRBV6-1|TRBJ2-3
CASSVAGVTDTQYF
TGTGCCAGCAGCGTAGCGGGAGTCACAGATACGCAGTATTTT
>NA|NA|13|TRBV5-8|TRBJ2-7
CASNPDYLDEQYF
TGTGCCAGCAACCCGGACTACCTGGACGAGCAGTACTTC
>NA|NA|13|TRBV7-8|TRBJ2-3
CASSSQGGDTQYF
TGTGCCAGCAGCTCCCAGGGCGGAGATACGCAGTATTTT
>NA|few|12|TRBV7-8|TRBJ2-7
CASGTLSYEQYF
TGTGCCAGCGGGACACTCTCCTACGAGCAGTACTTC
>NA|once|13|TRBV7-3|TRBJ2-7
CASSPTDSSEQYF
TGTGCCAGCAGCCCAACGGACAGTTCCGAGCAGTACTTC
>TRBD1|NA|16|TRBV11-1|TRBJ1-1
CASSLGQGATINEAFF
TGTGCCAGCAGCCTGGGACAGGGGGCCACGATTAATGAAGCTTTCTTT
>NA|NA|14|TRBV7-2|TRBJ2-3
CASSLGLVTDTQYF
TGTGCCAGCAGCTTAGGACTAGTCACAGATACGCAGTATTTT
>TRBD1|NA|15|TRBV11-2|TRBJ2-7
CASSLSPGQGYEQYF
TGTGCCAGCAGCTTAAGTCCCGGACAGGGCTACGAGCAGTACTTC
>TRBD2|NA|17|TRBV4-3|TRBJ2-1
CASSRDFSGGAYNEQFF
TGCGCCAGCAGCCGCGACTTTAGCGGGGGGGCCTACAATGAGCAGTTCTTC
>NA|NA|12|TRBV10-1|TRBJ1-1
CAGGVSNTEAFF
TGCGCCGGCGGGGTGTCGAACACTGAAGCTTTCTTT